This TCR beta chain stems from a study of blood T cell repertoires in COVID-19. About the study: PBMCs, B-cell-depleted T cells, or T cells were the source of the cDNA or gDNA that made up the material.

As handled by the study authors: How many nucleated cells were present was estimated from reference gene primer amplification. TCRdb's table, derived via immunoSEQ multiplex PCR, lists solely in-frame clones and lacks some. V, J and clone size are those of that table, while D and trimming were read from the DNA. The sample lists more than 250,000 clones, 75% to 85% seen once, with 5.1% in the top ten. Germline V gene sequence: CDR1 KGHDR, CDR2 SFDVKD. This CDR3 has 13 residues. The V end lost 10 bases, the J end lost 2 bases, and 12 bases lay between the germline ends. This chain uses TRBV24-1 with TRBJ2-3, with D perhaps TRBD1 (6 bases). Sequencing was done on a sample of peripheral blood. The receptor comes from a man between 45 and 60 years old with active or convalescent COVID-19. CDR3 nucleotide sequence: TGTGCCACTTCACAGGGAAACACAGATACGCAGTATTTT. As protein: CATSQGNTDTQYF.